These 5 T cell receptor beta chains were all obtained from the same sample, sequenced in a study of T cells in narcolepsy. Profiling relied on immunoSEQ multiplex PCR, and the TCRdb table lists in-frame clones only, not all of them. The sample yields more than 8,000 clones, more than 65% seen once. The sample taken for sequencing was CD45RA- memory CD8+ T cells from PBMCs. The receptors were gathered from a human donor with narcolepsy.

For the CDR3, the DNA is TGTGCCACCAGCAGAGATGGGACAGGGGGCGCCGCAGATACGCAGTATTTT. Translated, it gives CATSRDGTGGAADTQYF. The chain combines TRBV15 with TRBJ2-3, with 12 bases fitting TRBD1. Germline-derived CDR1 and CDR2 are LNHNV and YYDKDF (reference sequence). This CDR3 is 17 amino acids long. V was pared by 0 bases and J by 4 bases, with 5 bases of the junction left unmatched.

V gene TRBV12-5 combines with J gene TRBJ2-1; no reliable D call. CDR1 is LGHNT, CDR2 FRNRAP, per germline. V lost 5 bases and J lost 0, with 11 bases in between. CDR3 size: 15 residues. CDR3 DNA: TGTGCTAGTGGTAACTCACCCGTCTCCTACAATGAGCAGTTCTTC. This sequence encodes CASGNSPVSYNEQFF.

This chain joins TRBV4-3 and TRBJ1-2; 8 bases map to TRBD1. CDR3 size: 14 residues. With 0 bases clipped from V and 7 bases from J, the junction kept 4 bases outside the gene matches. The germline CDR1 and CDR2 sequences are LGHNA and YSLEER. Here the CDR3 DNA reads TGCGCCAGCAGCCAAGATTTACAGGGGGGTGGCTACACCTTC. Protein: CASSQDLQGGGYTF.

This clone was seen only a few times. The chain joins TRBV5-4 to TRBJ2-1, with 7 bases lining up with TRBD2. The germline V gene encodes CDR1 SGHNT and CDR2 YYREEE (reference sequence). The J segment lost 8 bases and the V segment lost 1 base, leaving 12 bases of the junction unmatched. The CDR3 contains 16 residues. The CDR3 coding sequence is TGTGCCAGCAGCTTGCTTTTTAGCGGGCCGAATGATGAGCAGTTCTTC. Translating it yields CASSLLFSGPNDEQFF.

The chain is built from TRBV7-9 and TRBJ2-3; D unresolved. The CDR3 is 17 residues long. The ends were cut back, 1 base at V and 6 bases at J, with 20 bases in the middle. The germline gives CDR1 SEHNR, CDR2 FQNEAQ (reference sequence). DNA for the CDR3: TGTGCCAGCAGCTTAGGGGGTAGAAGCGACCCGAGGGATACGCAGTATTTT. It codes for CASSLGGRSDPRDTQYF.